This T cell receptor (beta chain) stems from a study of vaccination effects on CD4 cells after COVID-19. CD4+ T cells specific for antigen were expanded with viral peptide pools by the ViraFEST assay before sequencing. Cells that had been cultured for nine to eleven days were the source of isolated CD4+ T cells. Nucleocapsid antibodies were negative in the vaccine recipients, who had never had SARS-CoV-2 infection. The CDR3 runs to 14 residues. Deletions cut 4 bases from V and 0 bases from J, with 9 bases between. The V gene's germline CDR1 is SGHRS and CDR2 YFSETQ. Worth noting for this clone: Its antigen is unknown.

Data came from immunoSEQ multiplex PCR; TCRdb stores just in-frame clones and leaves some out. Found here are 41,000 or so clones, 77% of them singletons; the top ten hold about 3%. The chain joins TRBV5-1 to TRBJ2-3, with D uncertain. This sequence originates from a human donor who received a COVID-19 vaccine. Sequenced here: CD4+ T cells from PBMCs cultured with HCoV-NL63 spike peptides, sampled before COVID-19 vaccination. The DNA of the CDR3 is TGCGCCAGCAGCCCGCAGTATAGCACAGATACGCAGTATTTT. Its protein is CASSPQYSTDTQYF.